These T cell receptor beta chains were read from a single sample in a study of response to subunit inactivated influenza vaccine. TCRdb recomputed calls from the RT-PCR reads with MiXCR, one row per CDR3 protein. This repertoire shows about 520,000 distinct CDR3 sequences, approximately 7.2% found once; its top ten account for around 14%. This specimen was PBMCs from blood, taken around 25 months after vaccination. All receptors derive from a man in his fifties or sixties who received an inactivated influenza vaccine. The CDR3 runs from the conserved cysteine through the conserved F or W. The D gene is left open where the match is weak. The listing skips clone size in some rows; elsewhere it reads once, few, many or a size class.

>TRBJ2-1|TRBV11-1|TRBD1|NA
CASSPGQADEQFF
TGTGCCAGCAGCCCCGGACAGGCCGATGAGCAGTTCTTC
>TRBJ1-6|TRBV25-1|NA|NA
CASSEVTSNSPLHF
TGTGCCAGCAGTGAGGTCACCTCCAATTCACCCCTCCACTTT
>TRBJ1-6|TRBV12-3/TRBV12-4|TRBD1|many
CASSIQGADSPLHF
TGTGCCAGCAGTATACAGGGGGCTGATTCACCCCTCCACTTT
>TRBJ2-3|TRBV6-2/TRBV6-3|NA|many
CASSRPSGQWTQYF
TGTGCCAGCAGTCGACCATCCGGCCAGTGGACGCAGTATTTT
>TRBJ2-7|TRBV18|NA|NA
CASSLRQGAGEQYF
NA
>TRBJ2-7|TRBV18|NA|NA
CASSPGRARGLDEQYF
TGTGCCAGCTCACCGGGCAGGGCCCGAGGTTTGGACGAGCAGTACTTC
>TRBJ2-2|TRBV6-1|TRBD1|NA
CASSENRGGPGELFF
TGTGCCAGCAGTGAAAACAGGGGTGGCCCCGGGGAGCTGTTTTTT
>TRBJ2-1|TRBV12-3/TRBV12-4|TRBD2|NA
CASKSGGHGGEQFF
TGTGCCAGCAAGAGCGGGGGGCATGGTGGTGAGCAGTTCTTC
>TRBJ2-3|TRBV20-1|TRBD2|few
CSASSRHGLAVGDTQYF
TGCAGTGCTAGTTCCCGCCACGGACTAGCGGTAGGAGATACGCAGTATTTT
>TRBJ2-1|TRBV29-1|NA|few
CSGRGGVKTIQFF
TGCAGCGGACGGGGAGGAGTCAAGACAATCCAGTTCTTC
>TRBJ2-7|TRBV10-2|NA|NA
CASSYPGGTGNEQYF
TGCGCCAGCAGCTACCCGGGGGGCACGGGGAACGAGCAGTACTTC
>TRBJ1-2|TRBV4-1|NA|NA
CASSQAGYYGYTF
TGCGCCAGCAGCCAAGCAGGGTACTATGGCTACACCTTC
>TRBJ1-5|TRBV20-1|TRBD1|few
CSARVRTGRLPQHF
TGCAGTGCTAGAGTAAGGACAGGGCGGCTGCCCCAGCATTTT
>TRBJ2-2|TRBV7-2|NA|few
CASRLSPGRVTGELFF
TGTGCCAGCAGGCTATCGCCGGGGCGTGTTACCGGGGAGCTGTTTTTT
>TRBJ2-5|TRBV19|NA|NA
CASSILGQETQYF
TGTGCCAGTAGTATCCTGGGCCAGGAGACCCAGTACTTC
>TRBJ2-4|TRBV11-2|TRBD2|NA
CASSLGSLAAGVLAKNIQYF
TGTGCCAGCAGCTTAGGATCCCTAGCGGCGGGGGTCCTAGCCAAAAACATTCAGTACTTC
>TRBJ2-7|TRBV12-3/TRBV12-4|NA|many
CASSLMGGRVDEQYF
TGTGCCAGCAGTTTAATGGGGGGCAGGGTTGACGAGCAGTACTTC
>TRBJ2-7|TRBV19|NA|many
CASSIALSTYEQYF
TGTGCCAGTAGTATAGCGCTCTCAACCTACGAGCAGTACTTC
>TRBJ1-4|TRBV5-1|TRBD1|NA
CASKTGQGNEKLFF
TGCGCCAGCAAGACGGGACAGGGCAATGAAAAACTGTTTTTT
>TRBJ2-2|TRBV20-1|NA|few
CSASGMNTGELFF
TGCAGTGCTAGCGGGATGAACACCGGGGAGCTGTTTTTT
>TRBJ2-7|TRBV12-3/TRBV12-4|TRBD2|many
CASSLVAGGSYEQYF
TGTGCCAGCAGTTTAGTAGCGGGAGGATCCTACGAGCAGTACTTC
>TRBJ2-3|TRBV4-3|NA|many
CASSQGSARTDTQYF
TGCGCCAGCAGCCAAGGTTCTGCCAGGACAGATACGCAGTATTTT